This TCR beta chain is drawn from a study of human thymus T cells. Surgeons resected thymus tissue during corrective heart surgery. This CDR3 region has 14 residues. Germline loops: CDR1 SGHAT, CDR2 FQNNGV. J lost 4 bases, V lost 3 bases, and 2 bases had no gene match. As concerns this clone: Antigen specificity is unknown.

Measured with immunoSEQ multiplex PCR; TCRdb has only the in-frame clones, and not every one. In the table there are around 120,000 clones, around 94% of which are singletons. Study-level findings and limits: Within thymic and blood repertoires, V and J gene usage appeared to be biased. Related research examined unrelated individuals and reported that their thymic repertoires overlapped highly.

This receptor was identified in a boy under two years old with a congenital heart defect but otherwise immunologically healthy. V gene TRBV11-2 combines with J gene TRBJ1-2; 10 bases are a match to TRBD1. Material: thymus tissue. The CDR3 bases are TGTGCCAGCAGCTTGACAGGGGGCGGCTATGGCTACACCTTC. The encoded protein is CASSLTGGGYGYTF. The variable domain in full, completed from reference TRBV11-2 and TRBJ1-2, reads EAGVAQSPRYKIIEKRQSVAFWCNPISGHATLYWYQQILGQGPKLLIQFQNNGVVDDSQLPKDRFSAERLKGVDSTLKIQPAKLEDSAVYLCASSLTGGGYGYTFGSGTRLTVV.